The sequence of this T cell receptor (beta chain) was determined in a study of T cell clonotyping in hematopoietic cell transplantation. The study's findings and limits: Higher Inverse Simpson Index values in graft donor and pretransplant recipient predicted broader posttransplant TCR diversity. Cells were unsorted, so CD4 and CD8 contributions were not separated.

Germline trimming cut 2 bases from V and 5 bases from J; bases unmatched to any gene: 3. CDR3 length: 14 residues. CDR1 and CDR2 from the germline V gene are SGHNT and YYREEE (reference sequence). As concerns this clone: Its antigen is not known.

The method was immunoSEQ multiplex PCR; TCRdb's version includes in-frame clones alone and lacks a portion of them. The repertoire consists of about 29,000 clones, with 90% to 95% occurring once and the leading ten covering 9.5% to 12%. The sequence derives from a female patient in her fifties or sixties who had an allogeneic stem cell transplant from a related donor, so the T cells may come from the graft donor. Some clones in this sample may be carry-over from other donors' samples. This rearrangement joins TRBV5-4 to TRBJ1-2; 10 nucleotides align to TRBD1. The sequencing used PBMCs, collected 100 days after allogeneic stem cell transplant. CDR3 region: CASSLADRGYGYTF. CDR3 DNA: TGTGCCAGCAGCTTAGCGGACAGGGGGTATGGCTACACCTTC.